This entry lists 17 T cell receptor beta chains sequenced from one sample in a study of identical twins. TCRdb recomputed calls from the 5' RACE reads with MiXCR, one row per CDR3 protein. The table lists about 890,000 distinct CDR3 sequences, roughly 12% of them singletons, with 1.5% to 2% in the top ten. The same data also contributed to another study, on yellow fever vaccine responses in identical twins.

The sample consisted of PBMCs. The receptors were gathered from a woman aged 18-35 years in good health.

This chain links TRBV7-8 with TRBJ2-1; D is unclear. V was clipped by 2 bases and J by 5 bases, with 19 bases between them. The germline V gene encodes CDR1 SGHVS and CDR2 FQNEAQ. There are 17 residues in the CDR3. The CDR3 protein is CASSLLLPQGPNNEQFF. In DNA form, the CDR3 reads TGTGCCAGCAGCTTATTACTCCCGCAAGGACCAAACAATGAGCAGTTCTTC.

This clonotype appeared a few times. V and J are TRBV24-1 and TRBJ2-1; D is unclear. Germline values: CDR1 KGHDR, CDR2 SFDVKD. The CDR3 runs 13 residues. V lost 4 bases and J lost 7, with 10 bases in between. CDR3 loop: CATSDRLSNEQFF. CDR3 sequence (DNA): TGTGCCACCAGTGACCGACTTTCAAATGAGCAGTTCTTC.

This clonotype was counted a few times. The chain couples TRBV5-1 to TRBJ2-1, with D unresolved. Germline CDR1 is SGHRS and CDR2 is YFSETQ. Trimming removed 5 bases from V and 8 bases from J, with 11 bases in between. CDR3 length: 12 amino acids. The CDR3 loop reads CASSSSSDEQFF. The DNA for the CDR3 is TGCGCCAGCAGTTCCTCCTCCGATGAGCAGTTCTTC. Supplemented by reference TRBV5-1 and TRBJ2-1, the full variable domain reads KAGVTQTPRYLIKTRGQQVTLSCSPISGHRSVSWYQQTPGQGLQFLFEYFSETQRNKGNFPGRFSGRQFSNSRSEMNVSTLELGDSALYLCASSSSSDEQFFGPGTRLTVL.

The table lists this clonotype with many counts. This sequence joins TRBV5-1 and TRBJ2-7; D not certain. Trimming left V 0 bases short and J 7 bases short, with 17 bases between. Germline V gives CDR1 SGHRS, CDR2 YFSETQ. CDR3 length equals 15 residues. The CDR3 bases are TGCGCCAGCAGCTTGGCGGGCACGCACTCCCTGGAGCAGTACTTC. It is translated as CASSLAGTHSLEQYF.

The V and J genes are TRBV7-9 and TRBJ1-4; 8 positions agree with TRBD1. There are 15 residues in the CDR3. V dropped 3 bases and J dropped 6; count of bases not matched to a gene: 6. Germline CDR1 SEHNR, CDR2 FQNEAQ (reference sequence). The CDR3 spells CASSLTGTGDEKLFF. CDR3 coding DNA: TGTGCCAGCAGCTTGACCGGGACAGGTGATGAAAAACTGTTTTTT.

This clonotype turned up a few times. The rearrangement links TRBV11-2 to TRBJ1-1; D is uncertain. CDR1 SGHAT and CDR2 FQNNGV come from the germline V gene. V lost 5 bases and J lost 0, with 7 bases in between. This CDR3 comprises 13 residues. CDR3 DNA: TGTGCCAGCAGCCGAAACGTGAACACTGAAGCTTTCTTT. Translated, it gives CASSRNVNTEAFF.

The gene calls are TRBV2 and TRBJ2-7; no definite D call. In germline, CDR1 is SNHLY, CDR2 FYNNEI. This CDR3 comprises 14 residues. V gave up 5 bases and J gave up 5 bases, with 16 bases separating them. In DNA, the CDR3 is TGTGCCAGCAGTTTCGACTTCTTAAGGCACGAGCAGTACTTC. Translation gives CASSFDFLRHEQYF. The whole variable domain, remainder taken from reference TRBV2 and TRBJ2-7, is EPEVTQTPSHQVTQMGQEVILRCVPISNHLYFYWYRQILGQKVEFLVSFYNNEISEKSEIFDDQFSVERPDGSNFTLKIRSTKLEDSAMYFCASSFDFLRHEQYFGPGTRLTVT.

This clonotype was recorded many times. The chain couples TRBV20-1 to TRBJ2-1, with a tentative D call TRBD2 (5 bases). The germline CDR1 and CDR2 sequences are DFQATT and SNEGSKA (reference sequence). The CDR3 consists of 16 residues. Trimming shortened V by 3 bases and J by 1 base, and 16 bases separated the two germline ends. The CDR3 bases are TGCAGTGCTAGCTCGGGGTTGGGAGAATCCTACAATGAGCAGTTCTTC. It is translated as CSASSGLGESYNEQFF.

This clonotype was seen more than once but under ten times. The genes are TRBV5-1 and TRBJ1-1, with D perhaps matching TRBD1 (6 bases). Germline V gives CDR1 SGHRS, CDR2 YFSETQ. V lost 4 bases and J 5 bases, leaving 12 bases between the germline ends. CDR3 length: 13 residues. DNA of the CDR3: TGCGCCAGCAGCGTGAACAGGGATACTGAAGCTTTCTTT. Translated, it gives CASSVNRDTEAFF.

The chain has TRBV14 and TRBJ2-5; maybe TRBD2 (6 bases). Germline V gives CDR1 SGHDN, CDR2 FVKESK. Trimming removed 0 bases from V and 7 bases from J, with 9 bases in between. This CDR3 comprises 13 residues. CDR3 protein: CASSQDWRGTQYF. CDR3 DNA: TGTGCCAGCAGCCAAGATTGGAGGGGGACCCAGTACTTC.

This clonotype was found a few times. The rearrangement uses TRBV10-3 and TRBJ1-5; D unresolved. CDR3 length equals 13 residues. Germline CDR1 is ENHRY and CDR2 is SYGVKD. V shed 4 bases and J shed 2 bases, with 6 bases lying between them. This chain's CDR3 is CAISGRGNQPQHF. CDR3 DNA: TGTGCCATCAGTGGTAGGGGCAATCAGCCCCAGCATTTT.

This chain joins TRBV2 and TRBJ2-1; a weak D match, TRBD1 (5 bases). Trimming shortened V by 1 base and J by 12 bases, and 13 bases separated the two germline ends. In germline, CDR1 is SNHLY, CDR2 FYNNEI. The CDR3 consists of 13 residues. CDR3 nucleotide sequence: TGTGCCAGCAGTGAAGGGCAGGGTCTGGGGCAGTTCTTC. Its translation: CASSEGQGLGQFF.

This sequence joins TRBV10-2 and TRBJ2-7, with D perhaps TRBD1 or TRBD2 (5 bases each). V lost 9 bases, J lost 2 bases, and 17 bases lay in between. The CDR3 totals 14 residues. CDR1 and CDR2 from the germline V gene are WSHSY and SAAADI. The chain's CDR3 is CASEPGPGAYEQYV. The CDR3 DNA is TGCGCCAGTGAACCGGGGCCTGGAGCCTACGAGCAGTACGTC.

There are many counts of this clonotype. This sequence joins TRBV12-3 or TRBV12-4 and TRBJ1-5; D may be TRBD1 (5 bases). The length of the CDR3 is 15 residues. V lost 6 bases and J 1 base, leaving 13 bases between the germline ends. DNA for the CDR3: TGTGCCAGCAGGGCCCCGGGACCCAGCAATCAGCCCCAGCATTTT. This sequence encodes CASRAPGPSNQPQHF.

This clonotype was observed a few times. This chain uses TRBV28 with TRBJ2-1, with D possibly matching TRBD1 (6 bases). The V and J ends lost 6 bases and 6 bases respectively, with 12 bases between them. Looked up from germline, CDR1 is MDHEN and CDR2 is SYDVKM. The CDR3 spans 13 residues. CDR3 DNA sequence: TGTGCCAGCAGACCCGGACAGCCCAATGAGCAGTTCTTC. This codes for CASRPGQPNEQFF.

This clonotype turned up a few times. The chain carries TRBV7-9 and TRBJ2-1; the match to TRBD2 covers 8 bases. This CDR3 is built from 17 residues. V shed 4 bases, J shed 7 bases, and the junction held 15 bases outside the gene matches. Germline loops: CDR1 SEHNR, CDR2 FQNEAQ (reference sequence). The CDR3: CASSYRTSQRGNNEQFF. The CDR3 region has the DNA TGTGCCAGCAGCTATCGGACTAGCCAAAGAGGTAATAATGAGCAGTTCTTC.

This clonotype was detected many times. CDR3 nucleotide sequence: TGCGCCAGCAGCCGGAGCTCCTACAATGAGCAGTTCTTC. This codes for CASSRSSYNEQFF. This chain uses TRBV4-1 with TRBJ2-1; D is unresolved. Trimming cost V 4 bases and J 0 bases, with 4 bases left between them. Germline V CDR1 and CDR2: MGHRA, YSYEKL. The CDR3 sequence is 13 residues long.